A selection of T cell receptor beta chains follows, all from one sample in a study of T cell responses to AZD1222 COVID-19 vaccine. The table came from immunoSEQ multiplex PCR; TCRdb's copy has only in-frame clones and leaves some out. This table holds 45,000 or so clones, more than 80% found once. Source: peripheral blood, taken on day 0 of AZD1222 vaccination. The receptors stem from an adult in good health. Each CDR3 is given with its conserved first and last residue. The order of the fields is clone size, J gene, V gene, D gene, CDR3 DNA, CDR3 protein. A D gene is named only where the DNA matches it firmly. Expanded clones get a size class; other rows say once, few or many, or leave the size out.

abundance: .; j_gene: TRBJ2-7; v_gene: TRBV5-1; d_gene: TRBD1; CDR3nt: TGCGCCAGCAGCTTGGAAGGGACAGGGACCTACGAGCAGTACTTC; CDR3aa: CASSLEGTGTYEQYF
abundance: .; j_gene: TRBJ1-5; v_gene: TRBV30; d_gene: .; CDR3nt: TGTGCCTGGAGTGGCCAGGGAAGTCAGCCCCAGCATTTT; CDR3aa: CAWSGQGSQPQHF
abundance: .; j_gene: TRBJ2-3; v_gene: TRBV24-1; d_gene: .; CDR3nt: TGTGCCACCAGTGATTACACAGATACGCAGTATTTT; CDR3aa: CATSDYTDTQYF
abundance: .; j_gene: TRBJ2-7; v_gene: TRBV7-8; d_gene: .; CDR3nt: TGTGCCAGCAGCTCCCAGAGCCCGATCTCCTCCTACGAGCAGTACTTC; CDR3aa: CASSSQSPISSYEQYF
abundance: .; j_gene: TRBJ2-7; v_gene: TRBV13; d_gene: .; CDR3nt: TGTGCCAGCAGCTTAGACAGGGAGGGTACCTACGAGCAGTACTTC; CDR3aa: CASSLDREGTYEQYF
abundance: .; j_gene: TRBJ1-1; v_gene: TRBV7-2; d_gene: .; CDR3nt: TGTGCCAGCAGCTTAGGAATGGGGACTGAAGCTTTCTTT; CDR3aa: CASSLGMGTEAFF
abundance: .; j_gene: TRBJ1-1; v_gene: TRBV19; d_gene: .; CDR3nt: TGTGCCAGTAGTATAGATCTCCGGGACACTAATGAAGCTTTCTTT; CDR3aa: CASSIDLRDTNEAFF
abundance: once; j_gene: TRBJ2-5; v_gene: TRBV10-3; d_gene: .; CDR3nt: TGTGCCATCAGTGCCGGAAGTGGAGAGACCCAGTACTTC; CDR3aa: CAISAGSGETQYF
abundance: .; j_gene: TRBJ2-7; v_gene: TRBV29-1; d_gene: TRBD2; CDR3nt: TGCAGCGTTGAAGAGACGACTAGCGGGAGGCCCTACGAGCAGTACTTC; CDR3aa: CSVEETTSGRPYEQYF
abundance: .; j_gene: TRBJ2-5; v_gene: TRBV7-9; d_gene: .; CDR3nt: TGTGCCAGCAGCGATACTACCCAAGAGACCCAGTACTTC; CDR3aa: CASSDTTQETQYF
abundance: .; j_gene: TRBJ2-7; v_gene: TRBV6-5; d_gene: .; CDR3nt: TGTGCCAGCCGGTCGGCGGATTCCTACGAGCAGTACTTC; CDR3aa: CASRSADSYEQYF
abundance: .; j_gene: TRBJ1-4; v_gene: TRBV30; d_gene: .; CDR3nt: TGTGCCTCCCCAGGGACCACTAATGAAAAACTGTTTTTT; CDR3aa: CASPGTTNEKLFF
abundance: .; j_gene: TRBJ1-1; v_gene: TRBV6-5; d_gene: .; CDR3nt: TGTGCCAGCAGTTATCGTTCGGGGCCTAACACTGAAGCTTTCTTT; CDR3aa: CASSYRSGPNTEAFF
abundance: .; j_gene: TRBJ1-4; v_gene: TRBV28; d_gene: .; CDR3nt: TGTGCCAGCAGTTTACTGGGCAGGGTTCAATCTAATGAAAAACTGTTTTTT; CDR3aa: CASSLLGRVQSNEKLFF
abundance: .; j_gene: TRBJ1-2; v_gene: TRBV5-1; d_gene: TRBD1; CDR3nt: TGCGCCAGCAGCTTGGGATTGGGACAGATGAATGGCTACACCTTC; CDR3aa: CASSLGLGQMNGYTF
abundance: .; j_gene: TRBJ2-2; v_gene: TRBV9; d_gene: .; CDR3nt: TGTGCCAGCAGCCCCAACCCCGGTACCGGGGAGCTGTTTTTT; CDR3aa: CASSPNPGTGELFF
abundance: .; j_gene: TRBJ1-2; v_gene: TRBV6-1; d_gene: .; CDR3nt: TGTGCCAGCAGTGAAGGGGGCTTAGGCTACACCTTC; CDR3aa: CASSEGGLGYTF
abundance: .; j_gene: TRBJ2-5; v_gene: TRBV2; d_gene: .; CDR3nt: TGTGCCAGCAGTGAAGGAGTATCGGGACAGACCCAGTACTTC; CDR3aa: CASSEGVSGQTQYF
abundance: few; j_gene: TRBJ2-1; v_gene: TRBV15; d_gene: TRBD2; CDR3nt: TGTGCCACCAGCAGAGACGGCGGGAGATCCGGTGAGCAGTTCTTC; CDR3aa: CATSRDGGRSGEQFF